The clone carrying this T cell receptor (beta chain) was recorded many times. Its specificity is not known. These data come from a study of human T cells and chemical hapten exposure. The CDR3 is made up of 12 amino acids. Germline CDR1 and CDR2: SGHDN and FVKESK. The V end lost 2 bases, the J end lost 10 bases, and 9 bases lay between the germline ends. The study, taken as a whole, reports: TCRs above 1 in 1000 frequency stayed constant with DPC sensitization. PT1 expanded TCR counts correlated positively with patch test score. Relative to control repertoires, expanded TCRs gave rise to significantly more large CDR3 similarity clusters.

Stated time point: patch test 1, 2 weeks after DPC sensitization. Treatment described: therapeutic diphenylcyclopropenone sensitization with weekly scalp DPC. In TCRdb, the RACE reads were re-called with MiXCR into one record per CDR3 protein. The table lists 370,000 or so distinct CDR3 sequences, roughly 5% of them singletons. Material: whole blood, obtained in connection with sensitization to the hapten diphenylcyclopropenone (DPC). V gene TRBV14 combines with J gene TRBJ2-1; D remains ambiguous. This clonotype originated in a woman between 50 and 59 years old with alopecia areata. Some clones in this sample may be carry-over from other donors' samples. CDR3: CASSQFKEEQFF. For the CDR3, the DNA is TGTGCCAGCAGCCAATTCAAGGAGGAGCAGTTCTTC. Full variable domain (rest looked up from reference TRBV14 and TRBJ2-1): EAGVTQFPSHSVIEKGQTVTLRCDPISGHDNLYWYRRVMGKEIKFLLHFVKESKQDESGMPNNRFLAERTGGTYSTLKVQPAELEDSGVYFCASSQFKEEQFFGPGTRLTVL.